Following are 13 T cell receptor beta chains from one sample sequenced in a study of shared clonotypes between healthy human individuals (dated by TCRdb to about 2020). Library construction relied on the immunoSEQ multiplex PCR assay. TCRdb took over this immuneACCESS table, retaining in-frame rearrangements with V and J assigned. Such tables are incomplete; in checked studies, under half of the missing clones stem from an unresolved V gene, and the remainder is unexplained. This sample comprises about 2,500,000 clones, around nine tenths of them detected only once. Around 0.14% of the sample belongs to the ten largest clones. Specimen: naive CD4+ T cells sorted from blood. The cell subset or site label for this specimen denotes: CD45RA+ positively selected. The origin of the receptors is a man aged 18-30 years in good health.

About this clone: Its ends do not fully match the called genes, so a read error is possible. The chain couples TRBV6-6 to TRBJ2-7; D is uncertain. Germline CDR1 MNHNY, CDR2 SVGAGI (reference sequence). The CDR3 length is 13 residues. CDR3 sequence reads: CASSYSASRERYF. In nucleotides, the CDR3 is TGTGCCAGCAGTTACTCGGCGAGCCGCGAGCGGTACTTC.

The genes are TRBV4-1 and TRBJ2-2, with 13 positions matching TRBD2. CDR1 and CDR2 (germline): MGHRA, YSYEKL. The J segment lost 4 bases and the V segment lost 5 bases, leaving 4 bases of the junction unmatched. This CDR3 comprises 16 residues. DNA of the CDR3: TGCGCCAGCAGCTTTCGACTAGCGGGGGGCACCGGGGAGCTGTTTTTT. It codes for CASSFRLAGGTGELFF.

This chain connects TRBV2 to TRBJ1-2, with D unclear. V lost 8 bases to trimming and J lost 0 bases, with 10 bases between them. Germline V lookup: CDR1 SNHLY, CDR2 FYNNEI. The CDR3 is 13 residues long. The CDR3 region has the DNA TGTGCCAGCCACCAGTCTTCTAACTATGGCTACACCTTC. It is translated as CASHQSSNYGYTF.

The CDR3 protein is CASSRGVGTEAFF. CDR3 sequence (DNA): TGTGCCAGCAGCCGGGGGGTCGGGACTGAAGCTTTCTTT. The chain combines TRBV7-2 with TRBJ1-1; the D gene is possibly TRBD1 (5 bases). V gave up 5 bases and J gave up 5 bases, with 12 bases separating them. Germline loops: CDR1 SGHTA, CDR2 FQGNSA. This CDR3 region has 13 residues.

The V and J genes are TRBV30 and TRBJ2-5; the D gene is possibly TRBD2 (5 bases). This CDR3 has 14 residues. With 0 bases removed from V and 5 bases from J, the gap between germline ends came to 13 bases. Germline CDR1 is GTSNPN and CDR2 is SVGIG (reference sequence). CDR3: CAWSVTLPSETQYF. Written as DNA, the CDR3 is TGTGCCTGGAGTGTAACCCTCCCTAGCGAGACCCAGTACTTC.

J is TRBJ2-7 and V is TRBV5-3, with 8 bases fitting TRBD1. TRBV5-3 is identified as an open reading frame with a role that is uncertain. J lost 5 bases, V lost 3 bases, and 19 bases had no gene match. This CDR3 has 18 amino acids. CDR3 amino acids: CARSCRTGTLLEVDEQYF. As DNA, the CDR3 is TGTGCCAGAAGCTGCCGGACAGGGACGCTACTAGAAGTCGACGAGCAGTACTTC.

The chain is built from TRBV30 and TRBJ2-7, with D unclear. This CDR3 contains 11 residues. CDR1 and CDR2 (germline): GTSNPN, SVGIG (reference sequence). V lost 1 base to trimming and J lost 3 bases, with 4 bases between them. CDR3 protein: CAWSDFYEQYF. CDR3 sequence (DNA): TGTGCCTGGAGTGACTTCTACGAGCAGTACTTC.

V is TRBV7-2 and J is TRBJ2-7; D not certain. The V gene's germline CDR1 is SGHTA and CDR2 FQGNSA. Trimming removed 5 bases from V and 6 bases from J, with 11 bases in between. The CDR3 contains 12 residues. CDR3 sequence (DNA): TGTGCCAGCAGCCCAACTAAGTCCGAGCAGTACTTC. Its translation is CASSPTKSEQYF.

On this clone: An end of the junction differs from the germline gene, which may be a read error. This chain joins TRBV6-5 and TRBJ2-5, with D possibly being TRBD1 (6 bases). The CDR3 extends over 15 amino acids. The V gene's germline CDR1 is MNHEY and CDR2 SVGAGI. The DNA of the CDR3 is TGTGCCAGCAGCTACTCCACAGGGAGAGGTGAGACCCAGTACTTC. It specifies CASSYSTGRGETQYF.

In its sample, this clone was seen once. The gene calls are TRBV7-2 and TRBJ2-1; D not resolved. The CDR3 length is 12 residues. The ends were cut back, 2 bases at V and 8 bases at J, with 7 bases in the middle. Germline V gene sequence: CDR1 SGHTA, CDR2 FQGNSA. CDR3 nucleotide sequence: TGTGCCAGCAGCTTATGGCTAGATGAGCAGTTCTTC. Its translation is CASSLWLDEQFF. Using reference TRBV7-2 and TRBJ2-1 for the parts outside the CDR3, the full variable domain is GAGVSQSPSNKVTEKGKDVELRCDPISGHTALYWYRQSLGQGLEFLIYFQGNSAPDKSGLPSDRFSAERTGGSVSTLTIQRTQQEDSAVYLCASSLWLDEQFFGPGTRLTVL.

The V gene is TRBV18, the J gene TRBJ1-5, with D tentatively TRBD1 (5 bases). This CDR3 has 17 amino acids. Germline V gene data show CDR1 as KGHSH and CDR2 as LQKENI. V dropped 3 bases and J dropped 0 bases, with 15 bases sitting between them. CDR3 amino acids: CASSPSGTADSNQPQHF. As DNA, the CDR3 is TGTGCCAGCTCACCCTCCGGGACGGCAGATAGCAATCAGCCCCAGCATTTT.

The V and J genes are TRBV19 and TRBJ2-4; weak D call: TRBD2 (5 bases). Germline values: CDR1 LNHDA, CDR2 SQIVND (reference sequence). This CDR3 contains 15 residues. Trimming took 3 bases from V and 0 from J, leaving 9 bases between them. CDR3 bases: TGTGCCAGTAGTATGGTAGCGCTAGCCAAAAACATTCAGTACTTC. Translating gives CASSMVALAKNIQYF.

The chain joins TRBV6-5 to TRBJ1-2, with 7 nucleotides matching TRBD1. Per the germline V gene, CDR1 is MNHEY and CDR2 is SVGAGI. This CDR3 contains 16 residues. The junction had 19 bases not matched to a gene; V was cut back by 2 bases and J by 13 bases. CDR3 protein: CASSYPTQTGPKWGTF. In DNA form, the CDR3 reads TGTGCCAGCAGTTACCCGACGCAGACAGGGCCGAAGTGGGGCACCTTC.